Listed below are T cell receptor beta chains from one sample, sequenced in a study of T cell responses to AZD1222 COVID-19 vaccine. Assay: immunoSEQ multiplex PCR; the TCRdb copy retains only in-frame clones and omits some. Found here are approximately 85,000 clones, around 86% of them singletons; the top ten hold 6.3%. The sample consisted of peripheral blood, taken on day 0 of AZD1222 vaccination. The receptors originated from an adult in good health. Both conserved end residues are part of each CDR3. Each record gives: J gene, V gene, CDR3 protein.

J gene: TRBJ1-1
V gene: TRBV5-6
CDR3 protein: CASSWDTNAEAFF

J gene: TRBJ2-1
V gene: TRBV7-6
CDR3 protein: CASSLGSRPPNEQFF

J gene: TRBJ1-5
V gene: TRBV24-1
CDR3 protein: CATSDFSVNQPQHF

J gene: TRBJ2-5
V gene: TRBV4-3
CDR3 protein: CASSQGGPGGETQYF

J gene: TRBJ2-7
V gene: TRBV7-9
CDR3 protein: CASSSQGGSSYEQYF

J gene: TRBJ2-3
V gene: TRBV7-6
CDR3 protein: CASSLGPDTQYF

J gene: TRBJ2-7
V gene: TRBV5-4
CDR3 protein: CASSSTGQTPYEQYF

J gene: TRBJ1-3
V gene: TRBV6-1
CDR3 protein: CASSALSTVPGNTIYF

J gene: TRBJ2-4
V gene: TRBV9
CDR3 protein: CASSVATGGNIQYF

J gene: TRBJ2-7
V gene: TRBV27
CDR3 protein: CASSLGTSGGEQYF

J gene: TRBJ2-1
V gene: TRBV7-7
CDR3 protein: CASSSIPWQGGGEQFF

J gene: TRBJ1-2
V gene: TRBV27
CDR3 protein: CASSFAGRENYGYTF

J gene: TRBJ2-5
V gene: TRBV5-8
CDR3 protein: CASSLDRQETQYF

J gene: TRBJ2-7
V gene: TRBV6-1
CDR3 protein: CASSDRDQEQYF

J gene: TRBJ2-5
V gene: TRBV5-1
CDR3 protein: CASSQPQETQYF

J gene: TRBJ2-2
V gene: TRBV6-6
CDR3 protein: CASSYIRGFTGELFF

J gene: TRBJ2-7
V gene: TRBV5-6
CDR3 protein: CASSSPGFPYEQYF

J gene: TRBJ1-1
V gene: TRBV7-9
CDR3 protein: CASSQDRGSPEAFF

J gene: TRBJ2-2
V gene: TRBV5-1
CDR3 protein: CASSSGLAGLNTGELFF

J gene: TRBJ2-7
V gene: TRBV23-1
CDR3 protein: CASSRRLASSGPVYEQYF

J gene: TRBJ2-1
V gene: TRBV6-4
CDR3 protein: CASSDAPGGEQFF

J gene: TRBJ2-7
V gene: TRBV7-2
CDR3 protein: CASSLSVAREQYF

J gene: TRBJ2-2
V gene: TRBV7-3
CDR3 protein: CASSPTIYGELFF

J gene: TRBJ1-5
V gene: TRBV6-5
CDR3 protein: CASSYGQGSQPQHF

J gene: TRBJ2-3
V gene: TRBV2
CDR3 protein: CASSPDDTDTQYF

J gene: TRBJ2-2
V gene: TRBV4-3
CDR3 protein: CAPDPNTGELFF

J gene: TRBJ2-3
V gene: TRBV15
CDR3 protein: CATSRVGTITQYF

J gene: TRBJ2-7
V gene: TRBV5-1
CDR3 protein: CASSWESGYEQYF

J gene: TRBJ2-7
V gene: TRBV28
CDR3 protein: CASSPPSSLVYEQYF

J gene: TRBJ2-1
V gene: TRBV5-1
CDR3 protein: CASSFYTGHNEQFF

J gene: TRBJ2-1
V gene: TRBV11-2
CDR3 protein: CASTGGGRTNPFF

J gene: TRBJ2-7
V gene: TRBV2
CDR3 protein: CASSARTSGGEQYF

J gene: TRBJ1-1
V gene: TRBV21-1
CDR3 protein: CASKPGINTEAFF